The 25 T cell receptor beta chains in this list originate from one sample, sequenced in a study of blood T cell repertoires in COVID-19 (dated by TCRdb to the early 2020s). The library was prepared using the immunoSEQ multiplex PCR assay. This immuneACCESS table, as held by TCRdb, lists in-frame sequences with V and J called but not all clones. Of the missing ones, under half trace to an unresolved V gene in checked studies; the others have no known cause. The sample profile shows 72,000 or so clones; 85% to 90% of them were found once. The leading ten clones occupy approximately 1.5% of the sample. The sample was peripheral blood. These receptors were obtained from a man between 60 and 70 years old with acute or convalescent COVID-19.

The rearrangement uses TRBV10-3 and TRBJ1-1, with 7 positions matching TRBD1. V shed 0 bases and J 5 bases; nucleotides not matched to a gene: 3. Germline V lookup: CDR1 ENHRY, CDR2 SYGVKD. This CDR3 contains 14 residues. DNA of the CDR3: TGTGCCATCAGTGAGTCACAGGGGAGGACTGAAGCTTTCTTT. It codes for CAISESQGRTEAFF.

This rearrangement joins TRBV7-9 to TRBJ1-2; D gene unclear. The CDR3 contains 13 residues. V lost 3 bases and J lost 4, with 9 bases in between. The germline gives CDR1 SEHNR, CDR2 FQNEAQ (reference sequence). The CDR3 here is CASSFDAAYGYTF. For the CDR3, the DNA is TGTGCCAGCAGCTTCGACGCGGCCTATGGCTACACCTTC.

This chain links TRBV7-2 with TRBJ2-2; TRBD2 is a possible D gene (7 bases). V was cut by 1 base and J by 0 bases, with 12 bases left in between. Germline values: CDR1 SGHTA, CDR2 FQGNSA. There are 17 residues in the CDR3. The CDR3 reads CASSLVWGGSNTGELFF. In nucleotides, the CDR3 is TGTGCCAGCAGCTTAGTTTGGGGGGGCTCGAACACCGGGGAGCTGTTTTTT. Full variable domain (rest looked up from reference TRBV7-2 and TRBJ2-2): GAGVSQSPSNKVTEKGKDVELRCDPISGHTALYWYRQSLGQGLEFLIYFQGNSAPDKSGLPSDRFSAERTGGSVSTLTIQRTQQEDSAVYLCASSLVWGGSNTGELFFGEGSRLTVL.

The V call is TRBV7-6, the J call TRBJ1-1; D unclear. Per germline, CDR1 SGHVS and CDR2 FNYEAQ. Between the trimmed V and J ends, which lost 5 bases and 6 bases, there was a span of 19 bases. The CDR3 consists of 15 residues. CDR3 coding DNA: TGTGCCAGCAGCCCCCGGCGGAACGGGATTCCTGAAGCTTTCTTT. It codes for CASSPRRNGIPEAFF.

The CDR3 region is CATRPRESDTQYF. The CDR3 bases are TGTGCCACCAGACCCCGTGAGTCGGATACGCAGTATTTT. The V and J genes are TRBV24-1 and TRBJ2-3, with D hard to call. Germline V gene lookup returns CDR1 KGHDR and CDR2 SFDVKD. The CDR3 contains 13 residues. V lost 7 bases to trimming and J lost 6 bases, with 13 bases between them.

CDR3 sequence reads: CAWSVREDGYTF. The CDR3 region has the DNA TGTGCCTGGAGTGTACGAGAAGATGGCTACACCTTC. This rearrangement joins TRBV30 to TRBJ1-2; D gene uncertain. V was pared by 0 bases and J by 6 bases, with 8 bases between. The CDR3 totals 12 residues. Germline V lookup: CDR1 GTSNPN, CDR2 SVGIG (reference sequence).

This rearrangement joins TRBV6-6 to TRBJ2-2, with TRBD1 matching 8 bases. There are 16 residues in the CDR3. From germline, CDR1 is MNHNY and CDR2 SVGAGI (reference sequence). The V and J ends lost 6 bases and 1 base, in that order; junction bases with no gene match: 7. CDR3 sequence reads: CASRPSGTGNTGELFF. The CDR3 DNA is TGTGCCAGCAGGCCCTCCGGGACAGGGAACACCGGGGAGCTGTTTTTT.

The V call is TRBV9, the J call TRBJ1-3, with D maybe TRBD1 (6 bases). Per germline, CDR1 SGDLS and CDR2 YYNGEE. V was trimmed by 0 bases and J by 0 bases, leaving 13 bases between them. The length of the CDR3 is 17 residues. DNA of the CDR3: TGTGCCAGCAGCGTAGGCCCAATACAGGGCTCTGGAAACACCATATATTTT. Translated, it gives CASSVGPIQGSGNTIYF.

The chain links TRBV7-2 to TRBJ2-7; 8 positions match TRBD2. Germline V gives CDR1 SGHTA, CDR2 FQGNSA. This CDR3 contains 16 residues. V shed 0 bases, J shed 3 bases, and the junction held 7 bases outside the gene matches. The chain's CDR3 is CASSLAGRGGIYEQYF. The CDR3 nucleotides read TGTGCCAGCAGCTTAGCCGGGAGGGGAGGGATCTACGAGCAGTACTTC.

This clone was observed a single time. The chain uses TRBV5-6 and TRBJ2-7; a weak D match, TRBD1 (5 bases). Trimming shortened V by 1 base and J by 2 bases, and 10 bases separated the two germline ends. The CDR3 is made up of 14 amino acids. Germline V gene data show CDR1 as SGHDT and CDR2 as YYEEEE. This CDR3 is CASSLFGRAYEQYF. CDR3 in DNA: TGTGCCAGCAGCTTGTTTGGCAGGGCCTACGAGCAGTACTTC. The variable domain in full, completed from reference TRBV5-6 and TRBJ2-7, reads DAGVTQSPTHLIKTRGQQVTLRCSPKSGHDTVSWYQQALGQGPQFIFQYYEEEERQRGNFPDRFSGHQFPNYSSELNVNALLLGDSALYLCASSLFGRAYEQYFGPGTRLTVT.

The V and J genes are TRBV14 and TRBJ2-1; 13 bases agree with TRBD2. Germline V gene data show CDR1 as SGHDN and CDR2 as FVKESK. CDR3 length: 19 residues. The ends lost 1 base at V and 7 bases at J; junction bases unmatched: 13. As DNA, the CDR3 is TGTGCCAGCAGCCAAGTCACCGGGACTAGCGGGGCTAAAGGGAATGAGCAGTTCTTC. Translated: CASSQVTGTSGAKGNEQFF.

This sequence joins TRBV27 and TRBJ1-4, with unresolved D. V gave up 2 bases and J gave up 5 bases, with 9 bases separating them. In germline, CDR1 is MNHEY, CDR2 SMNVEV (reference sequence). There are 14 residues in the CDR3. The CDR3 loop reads CASSLRGWNEKLFF. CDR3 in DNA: TGTGCCAGCAGTTTACGAGGGTGGAATGAAAAACTGTTTTTT.

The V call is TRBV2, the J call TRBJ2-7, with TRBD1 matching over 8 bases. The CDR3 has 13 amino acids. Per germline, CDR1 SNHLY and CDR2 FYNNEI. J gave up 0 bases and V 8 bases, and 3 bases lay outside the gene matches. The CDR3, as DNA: TGTGCCAGCGGGACAGGAGCCTCCTACGAGCAGTACTTC. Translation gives CASGTGASYEQYF.

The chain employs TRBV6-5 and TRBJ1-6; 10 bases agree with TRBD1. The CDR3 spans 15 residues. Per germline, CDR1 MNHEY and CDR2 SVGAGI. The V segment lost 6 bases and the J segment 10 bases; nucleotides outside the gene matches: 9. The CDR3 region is CASRQTGQGTSPLHF. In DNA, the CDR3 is TGTGCCAGCAGACAGACGGGACAGGGGACGTCACCCCTCCACTTT.

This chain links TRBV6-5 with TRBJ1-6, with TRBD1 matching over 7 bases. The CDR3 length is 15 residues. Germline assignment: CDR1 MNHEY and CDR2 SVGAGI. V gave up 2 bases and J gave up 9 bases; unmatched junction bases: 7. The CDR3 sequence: CASSYDTGETSPLHF. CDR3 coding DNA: TGTGCCAGCAGTTACGATACAGGGGAGACTTCACCCCTCCACTTT.

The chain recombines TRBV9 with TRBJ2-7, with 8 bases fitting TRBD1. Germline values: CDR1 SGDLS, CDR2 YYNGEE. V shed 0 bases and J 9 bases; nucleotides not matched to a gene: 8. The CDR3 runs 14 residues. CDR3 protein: CASSVGRDRSAQYF. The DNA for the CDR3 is TGTGCCAGCAGCGTAGGACGGGACAGGTCCGCGCAGTACTTC. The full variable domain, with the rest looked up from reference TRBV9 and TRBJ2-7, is DSGVTQTPKHLITATGQRVTLRCSPRSGDLSVYWYQQSLDQGLQFLIQYYNGEERAKGNILERFSAQQFPDLHSELNLSSLELGDSALYFCASSVGRDRSAQYFGPGTRLTVT.

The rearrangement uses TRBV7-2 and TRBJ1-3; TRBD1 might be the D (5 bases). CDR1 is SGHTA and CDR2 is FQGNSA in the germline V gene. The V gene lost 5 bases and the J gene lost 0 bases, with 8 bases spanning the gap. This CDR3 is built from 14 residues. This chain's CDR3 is CASSVRVSGNTIYF. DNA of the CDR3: TGTGCCAGCAGCGTCAGGGTCTCTGGAAACACCATATATTTT.

CDR3 loop: CASSSLDKGNTIYF. CDR3 nucleotide sequence: TGCGCCAGCAGCTCCCTTGACAAAGGAAACACCATATATTTT. The chain is built from TRBV5-1 and TRBJ1-3, with D unresolved. Per the germline V gene, CDR1 is SGHRS and CDR2 is YFSETQ. Trimming left V 3 bases short and J 4 bases short, with 11 bases between. CDR3 length: 14 residues. Based on the CDR3 plus reference TRBV5-1 and TRBJ1-3, the full variable domain is KAGVTQTPRYLIKTRGQQVTLSCSPISGHRSVSWYQQTPGQGLQFLFEYFSETQRNKGNFPGRFSGRQFSNSRSEMNVSTLELGDSALYLCASSSLDKGNTIYFGEGSWLTVV.

The CDR3 region has the DNA TGTGCCAGCAGCCGGTACGGGGGATCTAACTATGGCTACACCTTC. This gives the protein CASSRYGGSNYGYTF. The chain uses TRBV6-5 and TRBJ1-2, with D perhaps matching TRBD1 (5 bases). The germline V gene encodes CDR1 MNHEY and CDR2 SVGAGI. The V end was cut by 6 bases, the J end by 0 bases, with 14 bases between. This CDR3 spans 15 amino acids.

CDR3 amino acids: CASSPTQRGVTDTQYF. The CDR3 DNA is TGTGCCAGCAGCCCTACCCAGCGGGGGGTAACAGATACGCAGTATTTT. The chain has TRBV3-1 (or the pseudogene TRBV3-2) and TRBJ2-3, with 9 bases lining up with TRBD2. This CDR3 has 16 amino acids. Germline V gives CDR1 LGHDT, CDR2 YNNKEL (reference sequence). The ends lost 4 bases at V and 3 bases at J; junction bases unmatched: 8.

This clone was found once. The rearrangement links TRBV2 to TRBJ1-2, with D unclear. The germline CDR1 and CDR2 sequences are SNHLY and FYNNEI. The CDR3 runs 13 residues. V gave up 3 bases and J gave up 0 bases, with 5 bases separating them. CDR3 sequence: CASSDTANYGYTF. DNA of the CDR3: TGTGCCAGCAGTGATACAGCTAACTATGGCTACACCTTC.

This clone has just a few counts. CDR3 amino acids: CASNREDVLTF. The CDR3 DNA reads as TGTGCCAGCAACCGGGAGGACGTCCTGACTTTC. The chain couples TRBV2 to TRBJ2-6; 7 bases fit TRBD2. CDR1 and CDR2 from the germline V gene are SNHLY and FYNNEI. The CDR3 contains 11 residues. The J segment lost 11 bases and the V segment lost 7 bases, leaving 2 bases of the junction unmatched.

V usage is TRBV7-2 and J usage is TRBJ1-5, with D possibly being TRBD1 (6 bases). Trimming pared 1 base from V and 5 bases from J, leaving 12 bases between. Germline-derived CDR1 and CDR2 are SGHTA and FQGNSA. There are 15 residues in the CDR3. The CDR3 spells CASSLGYQGHQPQHF. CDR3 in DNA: TGTGCCAGCAGCTTAGGTTATCAGGGGCATCAGCCCCAGCATTTT. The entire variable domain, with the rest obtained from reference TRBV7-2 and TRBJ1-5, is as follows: GAGVSQSPSNKVTEKGKDVELRCDPISGHTALYWYRQSLGQGLEFLIYFQGNSAPDKSGLPSDRFSAERTGGSVSTLTIQRTQQEDSAVYLCASSLGYQGHQPQHFGDGTRLSIL.

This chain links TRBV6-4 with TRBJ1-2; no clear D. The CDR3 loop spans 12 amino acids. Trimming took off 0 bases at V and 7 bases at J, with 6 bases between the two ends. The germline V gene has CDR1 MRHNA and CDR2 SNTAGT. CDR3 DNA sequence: TGTGCCAGCAGTGACTCCGGGATTGGCTACACCTTC. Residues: CASSDSGIGYTF.

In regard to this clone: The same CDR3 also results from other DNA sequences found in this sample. The CDR3 loop is CSASGGTEAFF. The DNA for the CDR3 is TGCAGTGCCTCGGGGGGCACTGAAGCTTTCTTT. V is TRBV20-1 and J is TRBJ1-1; D is possibly TRBD1 (5 bases). V shed 6 bases and J shed 4 bases, with 9 bases lying between them. Germline values: CDR1 DFQATT, CDR2 SNEGSKA (reference sequence). This CDR3 has 11 residues.